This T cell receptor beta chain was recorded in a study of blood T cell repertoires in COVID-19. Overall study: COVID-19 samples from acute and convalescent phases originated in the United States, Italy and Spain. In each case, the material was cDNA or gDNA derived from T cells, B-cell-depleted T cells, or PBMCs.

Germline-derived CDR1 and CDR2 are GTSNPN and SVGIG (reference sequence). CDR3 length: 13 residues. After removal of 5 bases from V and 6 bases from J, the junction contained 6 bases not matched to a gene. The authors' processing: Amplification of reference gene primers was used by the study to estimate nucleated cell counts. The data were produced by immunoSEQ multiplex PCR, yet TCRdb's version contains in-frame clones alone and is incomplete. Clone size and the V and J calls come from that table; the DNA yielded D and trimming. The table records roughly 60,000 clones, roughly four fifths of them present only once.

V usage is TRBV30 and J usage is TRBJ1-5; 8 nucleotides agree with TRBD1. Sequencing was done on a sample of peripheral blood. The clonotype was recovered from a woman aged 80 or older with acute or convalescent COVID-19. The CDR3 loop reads CAWGSGGGQPQHF. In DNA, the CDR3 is TGTGCCTGGGGATCAGGGGGCGGTCAGCCCCAGCATTTT. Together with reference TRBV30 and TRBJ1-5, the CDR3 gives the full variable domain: SQTIHQWPATLVQPVGSPLSLECTVEGTSNPNLYWYRQAAGRGLQLLFYSVGIGQISSEVPQNLSASRPQDRQFILSSKKLLLSDSGFYLCAWGSGGGQPQHFGDGTRLSIL.